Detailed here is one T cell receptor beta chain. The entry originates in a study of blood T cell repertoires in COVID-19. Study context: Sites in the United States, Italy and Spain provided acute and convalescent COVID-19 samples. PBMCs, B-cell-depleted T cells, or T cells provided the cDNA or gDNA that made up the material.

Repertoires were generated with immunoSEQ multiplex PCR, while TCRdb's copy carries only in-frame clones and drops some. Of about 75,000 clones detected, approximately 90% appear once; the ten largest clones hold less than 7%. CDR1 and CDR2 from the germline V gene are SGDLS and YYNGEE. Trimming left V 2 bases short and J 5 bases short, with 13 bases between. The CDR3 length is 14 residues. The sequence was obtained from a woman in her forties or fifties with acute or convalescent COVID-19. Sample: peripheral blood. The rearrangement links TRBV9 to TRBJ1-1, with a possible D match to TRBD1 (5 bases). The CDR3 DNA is TGTGCCAGCAGCGTTACAGGTCCCAGTACTGAAGCTTTCTTT. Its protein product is CASSVTGPSTEAFF.